This T cell receptor beta chain stems from a study of blood T cell repertoires in COVID-19. Sequenced by immunoSEQ multiplex PCR; TCRdb stores in-frame clones only, minus some. The repertoire holds under 150,000 clones, with 90% as singletons. Per the germline V gene, CDR1 is MDHEN and CDR2 is SYDVKM. The CDR3 has 15 amino acids. Trimming took 4 bases from V and 4 from J, leaving 17 bases between them. The sequenced sample consisted of peripheral blood. The TCR originated in a human donor with active COVID-19. The donor label of this sample is uncertain. V gene TRBV28 combines with J gene TRBJ2-7, with D maybe TRBD1 (8 bases). CDR3 nucleotide sequence: TGTGCCAGCAGTTCCCTCGGACAGGGAGGGTACGAGCAGTACTTC. Protein product: CASSSLGQGGYEQYF.